This T cell receptor (beta chain) was sequenced for a study of technical replicates of blood from several donors. The protocol was immunoSEQ multiplex PCR, while the TCRdb copy is restricted to in-frame clones and leaves out a portion. The sample gives just over 60,000 clones, roughly 86% of which show up once; over 4.5% is in the top ten. After removal of 7 bases from V and 1 base from J, the junction contained 9 bases not matched to a gene. The CDR3 consists of 15 residues. CDR1 and CDR2 from the germline V gene are SGHRS and YFSETQ. The rearrangement uses TRBV5-1 and TRBJ2-5; 8 positions agree with TRBD2. The source material was PBMCs. This clonotype was obtained from a human donor in good health. Some clones in this sample may be carry-over from other donors' samples. CDR3 loop: CASATSGGSQETQYF. The CDR3 DNA sequence: TGCGCCAGCGCTACTTCGGGGGGGAGCCAAGAGACCCAGTACTTC. Filled out from reference TRBV5-1 and TRBJ2-5, the complete variable domain reads KAGVTQTPRYLIKTRGQQVTLSCSPISGHRSVSWYQQTPGQGLQFLFEYFSETQRNKGNFPGRFSGRQFSNSRSEMNVSTLELGDSALYLCASATSGGSQETQYFGPGTRLLVL.